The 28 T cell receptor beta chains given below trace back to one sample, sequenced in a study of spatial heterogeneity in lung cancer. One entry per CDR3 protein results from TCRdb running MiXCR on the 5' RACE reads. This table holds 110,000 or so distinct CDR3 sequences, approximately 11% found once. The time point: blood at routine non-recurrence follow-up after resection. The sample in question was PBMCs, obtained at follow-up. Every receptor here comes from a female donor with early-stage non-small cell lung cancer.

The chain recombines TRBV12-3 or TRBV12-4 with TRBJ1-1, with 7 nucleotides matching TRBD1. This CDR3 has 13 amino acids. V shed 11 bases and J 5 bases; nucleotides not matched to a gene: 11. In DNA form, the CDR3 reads TGTGCCGGGGGGATAGGGGGCCGGACTGAAGCTTTCTTT. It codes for CAGGIGGRTEAFF.

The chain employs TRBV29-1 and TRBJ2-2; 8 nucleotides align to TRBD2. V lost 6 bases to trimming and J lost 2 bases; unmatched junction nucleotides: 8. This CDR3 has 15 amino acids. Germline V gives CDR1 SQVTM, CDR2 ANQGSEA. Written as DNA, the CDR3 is TGCAGCGTCCGAGCGGGAGAAAGCAACACCGGGGAGCTGTTTTTT. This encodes CSVRAGESNTGELFF.

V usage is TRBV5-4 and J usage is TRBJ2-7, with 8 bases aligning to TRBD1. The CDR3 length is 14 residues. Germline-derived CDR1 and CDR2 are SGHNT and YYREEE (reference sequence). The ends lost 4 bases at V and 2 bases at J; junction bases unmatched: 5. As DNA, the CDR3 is TGTGCCAGCAGCGTCCGGGACAGGACCTACGAGCAGTACTTC. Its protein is CASSVRDRTYEQYF.

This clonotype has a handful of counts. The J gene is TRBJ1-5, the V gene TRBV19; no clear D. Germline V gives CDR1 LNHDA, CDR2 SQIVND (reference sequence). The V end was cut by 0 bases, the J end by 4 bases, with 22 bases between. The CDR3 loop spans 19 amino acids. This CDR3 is CASSIDQHAGGLSNQPQHF. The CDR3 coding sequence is TGTGCCAGTAGTATAGATCAGCATGCCGGAGGGTTGTCAAATCAGCCCCAGCATTTT.

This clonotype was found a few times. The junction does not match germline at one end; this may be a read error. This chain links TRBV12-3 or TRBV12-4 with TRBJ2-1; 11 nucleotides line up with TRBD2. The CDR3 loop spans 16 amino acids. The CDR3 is CASSLGRLAGGAISLF. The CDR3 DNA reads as TGTGCCAGCAGTCTAGGGAGGCTAGCGGGAGGCGCCATATCTCTCTTC.

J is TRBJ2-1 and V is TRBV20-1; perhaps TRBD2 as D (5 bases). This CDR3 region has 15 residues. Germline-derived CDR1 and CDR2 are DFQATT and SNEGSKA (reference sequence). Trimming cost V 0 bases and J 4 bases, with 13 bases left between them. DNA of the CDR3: TGCAGTGCTAGAGACGCAGGAAGCGGATACAATGAGCAGTTCTTC. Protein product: CSARDAGSGYNEQFF.

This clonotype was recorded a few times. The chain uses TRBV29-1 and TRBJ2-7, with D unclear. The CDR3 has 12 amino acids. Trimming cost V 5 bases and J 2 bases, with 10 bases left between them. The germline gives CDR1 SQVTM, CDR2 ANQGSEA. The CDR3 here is CSVLWNTYEQYF. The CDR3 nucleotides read TGCAGCGTTCTTTGGAATACCTACGAGCAGTACTTC.

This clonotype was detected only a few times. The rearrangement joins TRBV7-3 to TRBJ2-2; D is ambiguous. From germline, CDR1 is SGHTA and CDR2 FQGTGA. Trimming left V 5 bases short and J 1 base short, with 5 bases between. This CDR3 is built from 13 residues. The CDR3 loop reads CASSVQNTGELFF. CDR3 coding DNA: TGTGCCAGCAGCGTACAGAACACCGGGGAGCTGTTTTTT.

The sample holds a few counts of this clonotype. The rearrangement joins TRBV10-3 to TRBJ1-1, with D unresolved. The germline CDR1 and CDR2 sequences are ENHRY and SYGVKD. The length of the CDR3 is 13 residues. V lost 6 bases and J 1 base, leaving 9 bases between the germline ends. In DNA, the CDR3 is TGTGCCATCAGCCAGATTGGGAACACTGAAGCTTTCTTT. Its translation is CAISQIGNTEAFF.

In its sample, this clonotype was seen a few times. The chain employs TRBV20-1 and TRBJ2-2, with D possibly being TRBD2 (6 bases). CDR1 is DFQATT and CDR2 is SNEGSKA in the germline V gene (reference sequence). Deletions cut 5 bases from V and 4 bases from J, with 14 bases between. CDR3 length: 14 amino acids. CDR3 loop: CSASPGDGTGELFF. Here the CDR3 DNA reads TGCAGTGCTTCTCCGGGGGATGGCACCGGGGAGCTGTTTTTT.

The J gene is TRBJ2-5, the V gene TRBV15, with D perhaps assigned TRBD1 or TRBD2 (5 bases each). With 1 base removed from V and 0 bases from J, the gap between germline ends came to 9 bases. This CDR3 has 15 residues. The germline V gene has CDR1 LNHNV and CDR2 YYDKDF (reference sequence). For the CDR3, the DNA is TGTGCCACCAGCAGAGTCGGGGCTAACCAAGAGACCCAGTACTTC. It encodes CATSRVGANQETQYF.

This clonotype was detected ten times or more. The CDR3 loop is CASSPGTFNYGYTF. The CDR3 bases are TGCGCCAGCAGCCCAGGGACCTTCAACTATGGCTACACCTTC. The V and J genes are TRBV5-1 and TRBJ1-2; D possibly corresponds to TRBD1 (5 bases). Germline-derived CDR1 and CDR2 are SGHRS and YFSETQ. This CDR3 comprises 14 residues. With 4 bases removed from V and 2 bases from J, the gap between germline ends came to 12 bases.

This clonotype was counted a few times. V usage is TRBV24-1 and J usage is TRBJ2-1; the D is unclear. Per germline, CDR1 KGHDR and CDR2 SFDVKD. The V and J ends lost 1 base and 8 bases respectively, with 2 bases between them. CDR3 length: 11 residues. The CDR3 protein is CATSDFYEQFF. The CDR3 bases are TGTGCCACCAGTGATTTCTATGAGCAGTTCTTC.

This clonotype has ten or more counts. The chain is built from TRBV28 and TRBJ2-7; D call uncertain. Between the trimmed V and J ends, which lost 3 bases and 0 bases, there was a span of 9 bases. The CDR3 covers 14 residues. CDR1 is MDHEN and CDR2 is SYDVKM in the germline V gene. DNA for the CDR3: TGTGCCAGCAGTTTGAGACACAGCTCCTACGAGCAGTACTTC. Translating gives CASSLRHSSYEQYF.

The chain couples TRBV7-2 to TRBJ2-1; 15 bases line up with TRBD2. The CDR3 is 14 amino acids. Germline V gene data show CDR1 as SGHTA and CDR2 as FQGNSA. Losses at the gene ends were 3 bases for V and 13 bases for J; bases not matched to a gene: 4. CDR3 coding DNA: TGTGCCAGCAGCTTGGGACTAGCGGGAGGTCCCCAGTTCTTC. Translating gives CASSLGLAGGPQFF.

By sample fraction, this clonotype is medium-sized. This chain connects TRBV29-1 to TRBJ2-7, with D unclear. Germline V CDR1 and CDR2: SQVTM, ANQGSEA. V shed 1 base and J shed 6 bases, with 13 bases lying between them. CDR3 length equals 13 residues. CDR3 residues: CSVEVFSRREQYF. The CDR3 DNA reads TGCAGCGTTGAAGTCTTTAGTCGTCGCGAGCAGTACTTC.

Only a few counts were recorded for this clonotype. The CDR3 sequence: CASTPGSYNEQFF. The CDR3 region has the DNA TGTGCCAGCACTCCCGGCTCCTACAATGAGCAGTTCTTC. V is TRBV7-9 and J is TRBJ2-1; D is unclear. V lost 7 bases, J lost 0 bases, and 7 bases lay in between. Germline V gene lookup returns CDR1 SEHNR and CDR2 FQNEAQ (reference sequence). This CDR3 has 13 residues.

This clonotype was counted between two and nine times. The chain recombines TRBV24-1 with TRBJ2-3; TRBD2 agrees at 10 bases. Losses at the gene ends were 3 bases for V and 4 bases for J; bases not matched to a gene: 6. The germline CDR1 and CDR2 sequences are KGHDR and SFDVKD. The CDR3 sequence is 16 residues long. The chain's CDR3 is CATSDQLAGVSDTQYF. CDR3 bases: TGTGCCACCAGTGATCAGCTAGCGGGAGTGTCAGATACGCAGTATTTT.

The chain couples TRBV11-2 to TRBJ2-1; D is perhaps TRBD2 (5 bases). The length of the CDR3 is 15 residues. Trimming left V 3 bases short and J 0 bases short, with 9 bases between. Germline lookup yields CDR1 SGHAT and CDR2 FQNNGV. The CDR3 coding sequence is TGTGCCAGCAGCTTCTTACGGGGCTCCTACAATGAGCAGTTCTTC. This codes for CASSFLRGSYNEQFF.

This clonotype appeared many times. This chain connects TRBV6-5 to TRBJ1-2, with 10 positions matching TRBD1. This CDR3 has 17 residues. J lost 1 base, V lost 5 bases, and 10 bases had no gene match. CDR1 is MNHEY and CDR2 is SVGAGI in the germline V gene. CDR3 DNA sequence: TGTGCCAGCAGTCCCCGGGACAGGGGCCCTATTAACTATGGCTACACCTTC. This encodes CASSPRDRGPINYGYTF.

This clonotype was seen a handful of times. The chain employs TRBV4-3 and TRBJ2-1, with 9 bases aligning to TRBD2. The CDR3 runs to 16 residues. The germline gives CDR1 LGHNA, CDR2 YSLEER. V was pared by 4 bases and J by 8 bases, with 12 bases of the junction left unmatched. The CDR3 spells CASSRVAGAGKDEQFF. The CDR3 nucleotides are TGCGCCAGCAGCCGGGTAGCGGGAGCGGGTAAGGATGAGCAGTTCTTC.

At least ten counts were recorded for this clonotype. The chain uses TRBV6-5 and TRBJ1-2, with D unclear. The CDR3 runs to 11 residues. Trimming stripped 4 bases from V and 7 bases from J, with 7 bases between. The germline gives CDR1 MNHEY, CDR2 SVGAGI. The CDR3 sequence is CASSSSGGYTF. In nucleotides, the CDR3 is TGTGCCAGCAGTTCGTCAGGTGGCTACACCTTC.

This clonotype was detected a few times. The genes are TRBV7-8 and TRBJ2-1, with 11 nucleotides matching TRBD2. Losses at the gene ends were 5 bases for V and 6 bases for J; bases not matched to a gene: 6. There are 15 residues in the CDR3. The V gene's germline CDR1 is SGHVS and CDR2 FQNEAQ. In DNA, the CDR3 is TGTGCCAGCAGCCTGGGACTAGCGGAGCTCAATGAGCAGTTCTTC. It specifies CASSLGLAELNEQFF.

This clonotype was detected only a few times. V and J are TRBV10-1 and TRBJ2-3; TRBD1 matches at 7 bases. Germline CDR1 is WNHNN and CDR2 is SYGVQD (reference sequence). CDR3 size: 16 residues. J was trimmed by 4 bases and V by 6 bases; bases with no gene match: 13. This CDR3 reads CASRADRDVEADTQYF. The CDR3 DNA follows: TGCGCCAGCAGAGCCGACAGGGACGTAGAGGCAGATACGCAGTATTTT.

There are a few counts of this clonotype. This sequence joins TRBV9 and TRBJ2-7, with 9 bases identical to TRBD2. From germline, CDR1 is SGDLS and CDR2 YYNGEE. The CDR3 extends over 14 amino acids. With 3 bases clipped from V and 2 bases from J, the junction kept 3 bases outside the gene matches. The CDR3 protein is CASSASGIPYEQYF. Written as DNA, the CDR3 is TGTGCCAGCAGCGCTAGCGGGATCCCCTACGAGCAGTACTTC.

The CDR3 loop reads CASSTRGGATDTQYF. The DNA of the CDR3 is TGTGCCAGCAGTACCCGGGGGGGGGCGACCGATACGCAGTATTTT. This sequence joins TRBV12-3 or TRBV12-4 and TRBJ2-3, with 8 bases aligning to TRBD2. The CDR3 is 15 amino acids. Germline trimming cut 5 bases from V and 6 bases from J; bases unmatched to any gene: 10.

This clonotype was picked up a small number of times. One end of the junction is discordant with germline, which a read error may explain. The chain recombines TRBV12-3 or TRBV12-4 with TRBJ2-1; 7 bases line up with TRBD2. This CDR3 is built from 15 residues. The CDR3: CASSFGGRNYDEQFF. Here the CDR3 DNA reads TGTGCCAGCAGTTTTGGCGGGAGAAACTACGATGAGCAGTTCTTC.

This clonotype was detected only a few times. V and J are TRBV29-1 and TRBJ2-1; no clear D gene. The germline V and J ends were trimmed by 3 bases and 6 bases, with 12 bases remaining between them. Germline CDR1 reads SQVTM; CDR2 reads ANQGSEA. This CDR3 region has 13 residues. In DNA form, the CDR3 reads TGCAGCGTTGAGTTCTTTTTACTCAATGAGCAGTTCTTC. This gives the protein CSVEFFLLNEQFF.